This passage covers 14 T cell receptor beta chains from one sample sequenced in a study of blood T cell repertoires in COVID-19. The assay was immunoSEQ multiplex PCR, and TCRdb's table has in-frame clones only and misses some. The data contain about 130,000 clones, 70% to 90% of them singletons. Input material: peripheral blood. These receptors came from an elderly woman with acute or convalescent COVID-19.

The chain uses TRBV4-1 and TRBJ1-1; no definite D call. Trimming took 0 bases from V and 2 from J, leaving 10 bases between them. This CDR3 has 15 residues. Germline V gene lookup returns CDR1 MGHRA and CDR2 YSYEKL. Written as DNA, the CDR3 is TGCGCCAGCAGCCAAGATCCTTCCAGTAACACTGAAGCTTTCTTT. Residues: CASSQDPSSNTEAFF.

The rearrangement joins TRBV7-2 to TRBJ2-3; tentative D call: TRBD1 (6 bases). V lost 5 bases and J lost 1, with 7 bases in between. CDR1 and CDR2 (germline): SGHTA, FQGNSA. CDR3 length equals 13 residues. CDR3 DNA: TGTGCCAGCAGCCGACAGGGCACAGATACGCAGTATTTT. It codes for CASSRQGTDTQYF.

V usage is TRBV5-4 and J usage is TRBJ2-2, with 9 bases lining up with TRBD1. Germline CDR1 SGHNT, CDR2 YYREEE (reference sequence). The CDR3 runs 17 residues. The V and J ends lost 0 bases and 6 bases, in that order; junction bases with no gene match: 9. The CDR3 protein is CASSLESGTGRAGELFF. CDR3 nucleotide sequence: TGTGCCAGCAGCTTGGAATCCGGGACAGGGAGGGCCGGGGAGCTGTTTTTT.

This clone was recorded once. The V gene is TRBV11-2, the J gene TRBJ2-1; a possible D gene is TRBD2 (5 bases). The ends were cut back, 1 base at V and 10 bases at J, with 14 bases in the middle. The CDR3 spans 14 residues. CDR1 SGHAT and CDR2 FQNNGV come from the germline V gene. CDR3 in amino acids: CASSLGVSRGEQFF. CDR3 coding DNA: TGTGCCAGCAGCTTAGGGGTATCCCGAGGGGAGCAGTTCTTC. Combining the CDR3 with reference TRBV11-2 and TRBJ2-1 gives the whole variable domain EAGVAQSPRYKIIEKRQSVAFWCNPISGHATLYWYQQILGQGPKLLIQFQNNGVVDDSQLPKDRFSAERLKGVDSTLKIQPAKLEDSAVYLCASSLGVSRGEQFFGPGTRLTVL.

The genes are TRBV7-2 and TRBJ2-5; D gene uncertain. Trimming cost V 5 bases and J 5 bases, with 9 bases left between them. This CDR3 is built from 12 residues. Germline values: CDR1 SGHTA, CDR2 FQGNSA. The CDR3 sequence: CASSPMRETQYF. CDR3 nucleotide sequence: TGTGCCAGCAGCCCTATGAGGGAGACCCAGTACTTC.

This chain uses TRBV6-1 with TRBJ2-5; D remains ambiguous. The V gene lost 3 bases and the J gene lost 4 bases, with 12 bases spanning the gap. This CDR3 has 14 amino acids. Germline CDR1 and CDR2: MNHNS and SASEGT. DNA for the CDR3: TGTGCCAGCAGTGACCGACCCGCGGCAGAGACCCAGTACTTC. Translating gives CASSDRPAAETQYF.

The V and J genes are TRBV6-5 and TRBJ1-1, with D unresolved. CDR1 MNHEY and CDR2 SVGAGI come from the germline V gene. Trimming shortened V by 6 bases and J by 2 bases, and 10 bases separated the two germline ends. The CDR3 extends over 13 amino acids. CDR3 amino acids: CASRYAENTEAFF. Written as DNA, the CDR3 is TGTGCCAGCAGGTACGCAGAAAACACTGAAGCTTTCTTT.

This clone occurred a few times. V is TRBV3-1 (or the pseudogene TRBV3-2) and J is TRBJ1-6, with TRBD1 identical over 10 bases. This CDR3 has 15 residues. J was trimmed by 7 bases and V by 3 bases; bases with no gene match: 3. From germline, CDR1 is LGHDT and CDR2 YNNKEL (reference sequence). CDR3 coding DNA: TGTGCCAGCAGCCAGTCGGGACAGGGGAATTCACCCCTCCACTTT. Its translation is CASSQSGQGNSPLHF.

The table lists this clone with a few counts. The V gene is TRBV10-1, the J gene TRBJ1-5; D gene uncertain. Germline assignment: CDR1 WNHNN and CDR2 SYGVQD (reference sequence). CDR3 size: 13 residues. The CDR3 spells CPKRVESNQPQHF. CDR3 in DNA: TGCCCCAAGCGGGTAGAAAGCAATCAGCCCCAGCATTTT.

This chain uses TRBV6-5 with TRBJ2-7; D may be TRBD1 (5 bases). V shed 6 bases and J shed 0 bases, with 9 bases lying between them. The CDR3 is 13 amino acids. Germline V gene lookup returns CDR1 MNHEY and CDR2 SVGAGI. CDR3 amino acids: CASSQGTSYEQYF. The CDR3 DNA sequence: TGTGCCAGCAGCCAGGGCACCTCCTACGAGCAGTACTTC.

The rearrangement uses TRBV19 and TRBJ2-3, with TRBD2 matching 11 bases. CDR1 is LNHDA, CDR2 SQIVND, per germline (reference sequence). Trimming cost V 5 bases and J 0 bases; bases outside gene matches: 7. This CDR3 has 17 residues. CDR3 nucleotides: TGTGCCAGTAGTCTCCTAGCGGGGGGTACTAGCACAGATACGCAGTATTTT. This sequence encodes CASSLLAGGTSTDTQYF.

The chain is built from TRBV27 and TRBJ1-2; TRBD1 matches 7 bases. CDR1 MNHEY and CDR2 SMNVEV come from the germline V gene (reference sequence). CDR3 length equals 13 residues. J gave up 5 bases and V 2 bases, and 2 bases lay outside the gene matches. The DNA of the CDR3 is TGTGCCAGCAGTTTACCGACAGGGTATGGCTACACCTTC. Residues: CASSLPTGYGYTF.

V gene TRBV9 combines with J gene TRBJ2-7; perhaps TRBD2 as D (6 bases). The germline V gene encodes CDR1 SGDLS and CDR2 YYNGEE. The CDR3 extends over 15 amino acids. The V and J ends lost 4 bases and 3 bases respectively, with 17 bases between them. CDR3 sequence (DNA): TGTGCCAGCAGCCTGGGCGGGATAGGCAACTACGAGCAGTACTTC. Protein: CASSLGGIGNYEQYF.

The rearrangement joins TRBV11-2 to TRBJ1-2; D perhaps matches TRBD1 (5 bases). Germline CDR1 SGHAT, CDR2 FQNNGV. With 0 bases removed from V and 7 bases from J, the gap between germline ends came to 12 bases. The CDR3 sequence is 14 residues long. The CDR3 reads CASSLDPGPLGYTF. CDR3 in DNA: TGTGCCAGCAGCTTAGATCCAGGGCCGCTTGGCTACACCTTC.